This T cell receptor (beta chain) was recovered during a study of yellow fever vaccine responses in identical twins. General study findings and limits: Twins reportedly mounted vaccine T cell responses that seemed partly convergent, partly personalized.

TCRdb re-called the RT-PCR reads with MiXCR, one entry per CDR3 protein. Here the sample spans 3,000 to 4,000 distinct CDR3 sequences, about 80% being singletons. As to this clonotype: Its specificity is unknown.

Sequenced material: T cells from blood (PBMCs), unsorted or a sorted subset (not recorded which), taken before or after yellow fever vaccination (not recorded which). The clonotype comes from a woman between 18 and 29 years old who received the yellow fever vaccine.

Here the CDR3 reads CASSLAGEQYF. The CDR3 nucleotides read TGTGCCAGCAGCTTAGCGGGCGAGCAGTACTTC. V usage is TRBV7-2 and J usage is TRBJ2-7; no definite D call. Germline V gene sequence: CDR1 SGHTA, CDR2 FQGNSA. V was shortened by 0 bases and J by 6 bases, with 3 bases between the two germline ends. The CDR3 loop spans 11 amino acids.